These 24 T cell receptor beta chains were all obtained from the same sample, sequenced in a study of blood T cell repertoires in COVID-19. Assay used: immunoSEQ multiplex PCR; TCRdb lists only in-frame clones, some missing. The sample comprises about 130,000 clones, around 86% of which are singletons, and roughly 10% rests with the top ten. Sequenced input: peripheral blood. All receptors come from a woman in her 70s with COVID-19, enrolled during active disease.

The chain is built from TRBV6-5 and TRBJ1-2; 7 bases fit TRBD1. The trim removed 6 bases at V and 9 bases at J, leaving 10 bases unmatched. Germline CDR1 reads MNHEY; CDR2 reads SVGAGI. The CDR3 is 13 residues long. The CDR3 DNA is TGTGCCAGCAGGGGGACAGCGACCGTCCGCTACACCTTC. Translating gives CASRGTATVRYTF.

The CDR3 reads CASSLVWRGPRDTQYF. CDR3 in DNA: TGTGCCAGCAGCTTAGTTTGGCGGGGGCCCCGGGATACGCAGTATTTT. The chain has TRBV7-2 and TRBJ2-3; D is perhaps TRBD2 (7 bases). The ends were cut back, 1 base at V and 6 bases at J, with 17 bases in the middle. In germline, CDR1 is SGHTA, CDR2 FQGNSA. There are 16 residues in the CDR3.

This chain uses TRBV5-1 with TRBJ1-2; the match to TRBD1 covers 7 bases. The CDR3 length is 15 residues. Trimming cost V 4 bases and J 6 bases; bases outside gene matches: 12. Germline-derived CDR1 and CDR2 are SGHRS and YFSETQ. The CDR3 is CASSLRQGKLDGYTF. CDR3 DNA sequence: TGCGCCAGCAGCCTTCGACAGGGAAAGCTGGATGGCTACACCTTC.

The chain recombines TRBV28 with TRBJ1-4; D gene ambiguous. Germline V gene data show CDR1 as MDHEN and CDR2 as SYDVKM. The V gene lost 8 bases and the J gene lost 3 bases, with 7 bases spanning the gap. The CDR3 has 12 amino acids. CDR3 in amino acids: CASLGANEKLFF. The CDR3 DNA sequence: TGTGCCAGCCTAGGAGCTAATGAAAAACTGTTTTTT.

The rearrangement uses TRBV7-9 and TRBJ1-3; D possibly corresponds to TRBD1 (6 bases). V was clipped by 4 bases and J by 0 bases, with 13 bases between them. Germline V CDR1 and CDR2: SEHNR, FQNEAQ (reference sequence). The CDR3 is 16 residues long. The CDR3 sequence: CASSSIGGLSGNTIYF. The CDR3 DNA reads TGTGCCAGCAGCTCCATCGGGGGGCTCTCTGGAAACACCATATATTTT.

The rearrangement links TRBV13 to TRBJ2-3; TRBD2 aligns across 16 bases. The CDR3 has 23 amino acids. Germline values: CDR1 PRHDT, CDR2 FYEKMQ (reference sequence). J gave up 1 base and V 1 base, and 17 bases lay outside the gene matches. In nucleotides, the CDR3 is TGTGCCAGCAGCTTAGTTCGAACCCCGGGACTAGCGGGGGGGCCGCCTGGCACAGATACGCAGTATTTT. This translates into CASSLVRTPGLAGGPPGTDTQYF.

CDR3 nucleotides: TGTGCCAGCAGCGCGCAGGGCTTGGGCAATCAGCCCCAGCATTTT. Residues: CASSAQGLGNQPQHF. The chain employs TRBV11-2 and TRBJ1-5; maybe TRBD1 (5 bases). V lost 5 bases and J lost 2, with 13 bases in between. The CDR3 covers 15 residues. The germline gives CDR1 SGHAT, CDR2 FQNNGV.

The chain is built from TRBV28 and TRBJ1-1, with 7 bases matching TRBD1. V was clipped by 5 bases and J by 4 bases; unmatched bases: 7. The germline CDR1 and CDR2 sequences are MDHEN and SYDVKM. The CDR3 covers 14 residues. The CDR3 DNA is TGTGCCAGCAGTCACCGAGGGGGCGGCACTGAAGCTTTCTTT. Translated: CASSHRGGGTEAFF.

The rearrangement joins TRBV29-1 to TRBJ2-1, with TRBD1 as a possible D gene (6 bases). The CDR3 contains 13 residues. The V gene's germline CDR1 is SQVTM and CDR2 ANQGSEA. Trimming left V 3 bases short and J 14 bases short, with 20 bases between. CDR3 DNA sequence: TGCAGCGTTGAGAAGTTAAGGACAGCCCAAAAGTTCTTC. Its translation is CSVEKLRTAQKFF.

The chain is built from TRBV30 and TRBJ1-2; 8 nucleotides match TRBD1. This CDR3 contains 13 residues. The germline V gene encodes CDR1 GTSNPN and CDR2 SVGIG (reference sequence). V shed 3 bases, J shed 5 bases, and the junction held 5 bases outside the gene matches. The CDR3 coding sequence is TGTGCCTGGAGAAACAGGGGGAGATATGGCTACACCTTC. Its translation: CAWRNRGRYGYTF.

J is TRBJ1-6 and V is TRBV6-5; D gene unclear. CDR3 length: 12 residues. Trimming pared 10 bases from V and 4 bases from J, leaving 8 bases between. Germline lookup yields CDR1 MNHEY and CDR2 SVGAGI. Here the CDR3 DNA reads TGTGCCATCCGGGGTTATAATTCACCCCTCCACTTT. As protein: CAIRGYNSPLHF.

The genes are TRBV13 and TRBJ1-2; 9 bases align to TRBD1. Germline loops: CDR1 PRHDT, CDR2 FYEKMQ (reference sequence). This CDR3 region has 15 residues. V was clipped by 1 base and J by 4 bases; unmatched bases: 4. The CDR3 reads CASSLAGQGFYGYTF. The CDR3 DNA reads TGTGCCAGCAGCTTAGCGGGACAGGGCTTCTATGGCTACACCTTC.

The V gene is TRBV5-1, the J gene TRBJ1-1, with 7 bases that match TRBD1. Per germline, CDR1 SGHRS and CDR2 YFSETQ. The junction had 3 bases not matched to a gene; V was cut back by 0 bases and J by 1 base. The CDR3 covers 15 residues. The CDR3 sequence: CASSLETGANTEAFF. CDR3 sequence (DNA): TGCGCCAGCAGCTTGGAAACAGGGGCGAACACTGAAGCTTTCTTT.

This chain links TRBV29-1 with TRBJ1-1, with TRBD1 matching over 7 bases. Germline CDR1 and CDR2: SQVTM and ANQGSEA. The CDR3 totals 13 residues. The trim removed 6 bases at V and 3 bases at J, leaving 7 bases unmatched. The CDR3 spells CSVLRRGYTEAFF. The CDR3, as DNA: TGCAGCGTCCTTCGCAGGGGGTACACTGAAGCTTTCTTT.

The chain is built from TRBV7-6 and TRBJ2-7; 9 bases map to TRBD1. Germline CDR1 reads SGHVS; CDR2 reads FNYEAQ. The ends lost 3 bases at V and 4 bases at J; junction bases unmatched: 7. The CDR3 is 15 residues long. The CDR3 loop is CASSLSQGALYEQYF. CDR3 sequence (DNA): TGTGCCAGCAGCTTGTCACAGGGGGCTCTGTACGAGCAGTACTTC.

The chain recombines TRBV11-2 with TRBJ2-1; D perhaps matches TRBD2 (6 bases). V lost 5 bases to trimming and J lost 7 bases, with 18 bases between them. The CDR3 contains 15 residues. Germline lookup yields CDR1 SGHAT and CDR2 FQNNGV. This CDR3 reads CASSLGGAFLNEQFF. The CDR3 DNA reads as TGTGCCAGCAGCCTTGGAGGGGCGTTCCTAAATGAGCAGTTCTTC.

The chain couples TRBV2 to TRBJ1-1; TRBD1 agrees at 8 bases. Germline V gene data show CDR1 as SNHLY and CDR2 as FYNNEI. The CDR3 length is 15 residues. V shed 3 bases, J shed 5 bases, and the junction held 8 bases outside the gene matches. The CDR3 protein is CASSDDRGRGTEAFF. In DNA form, the CDR3 reads TGTGCCAGCAGTGACGACAGGGGACGCGGAACTGAAGCTTTCTTT.

This clone was recorded only once. CDR3 DNA: TGTGCCAGCAGTTACGGGACAGGGAGCGATACGCAGTATTTT. It is translated as CASSYGTGSDTQYF. The rearrangement links TRBV6-5 to TRBJ2-3; 9 nucleotides match TRBD1. The CDR3 covers 14 residues. CDR1 is MNHEY and CDR2 is SVGAGI in the germline V gene. With V trimmed by 2 bases and J by 6 bases, 3 bases remained unmatched.

V and J are TRBV5-4 and TRBJ1-5, with 11 bases fitting TRBD1. Looked up from germline, CDR1 is SGHNT and CDR2 is YYREEE (reference sequence). The CDR3 spans 17 residues. J lost 2 bases, V lost 4 bases, and 8 bases had no gene match. For the CDR3, the DNA is TGTGCCAGCAGCATCGGGACAGGGGGACTACGCAATCAGCCCCAGCATTTT. The encoded protein is CASSIGTGGLRNQPQHF. The variable domain in full, completed from reference TRBV5-4 and TRBJ1-5, reads ETGVTQSPTHLIKTRGQQVTLRCSSQSGHNTVSWYQQALGQGPQFIFQYYREEENGRGNFPPRFSGLQFPNYSSELNVNALELDDSALYLCASSIGTGGLRNQPQHFGDGTRLSIL.

This chain joins TRBV29-1 and TRBJ1-1; D remains ambiguous. The CDR3 extends over 12 amino acids. Germline-derived CDR1 and CDR2 are SQVTM and ANQGSEA. The V and J ends lost 6 bases and 7 bases respectively, with 15 bases between them. The DNA of the CDR3 is TGCAGCGTGGATAGAGGTACCGTTGAAGCTTTCTTT. It encodes CSVDRGTVEAFF.

The chain couples TRBV20-1 to TRBJ1-6; 10 positions match TRBD1. The germline V gene encodes CDR1 DFQATT and CDR2 SNEGSKA (reference sequence). There are 14 residues in the CDR3. V lost 3 bases, J lost 6 bases, and 2 bases stayed unmatched. CDR3 DNA: TGCAGTGCTAGTGGGACAGGGGCTAATTCACCCCTCCACTTT. It codes for CSASGTGANSPLHF.

This clone has only a few counts. V gene TRBV19 combines with J gene TRBJ1-2, with D possibly being TRBD1 (6 bases). The CDR3 extends over 13 amino acids. The germline CDR1 and CDR2 sequences are LNHDA and SQIVND (reference sequence). Trimming left V 7 bases short and J 2 bases short, with 11 bases between. The chain's CDR3 is CASTVTGNYGYTF. In DNA, the CDR3 is TGTGCCAGTACCGTGACAGGCAACTATGGCTACACCTTC.

In its sample, this clone was seen once. The genes are TRBV29-1 and TRBJ2-5; 7 nucleotides align to TRBD1. Germline V gives CDR1 SQVTM, CDR2 ANQGSEA. V gave up 4 bases and J gave up 5 bases; unmatched junction bases: 4. The CDR3 runs 12 residues. For the CDR3, the DNA is TGCAGCGTTGGTGACAGGGACGAGACCCAGTACTTC. Protein sequence: CSVGDRDETQYF.

The genes are TRBV3-1 (or the pseudogene TRBV3-2) and TRBJ1-2, with D uncertain. The ends were cut back, 2 bases at V and 5 bases at J, with 12 bases in the middle. The CDR3 loop spans 14 amino acids. CDR1 LGHDT and CDR2 YNNKEL come from the germline V gene (reference sequence). CDR3 DNA sequence: TGTGCCAGCAGCCAAAGTTTGAGATTATATGGCTACACCTTC. Its protein is CASSQSLRLYGYTF.